These 20 T cell receptor beta chains originate from one sample sequenced in a study of cytomegalovirus exposure and HLA in healthy donors. Primers for the PCR totalled 60 Vbeta and 13 Jbeta. The method was immunoSEQ multiplex PCR; TCRdb's version includes in-frame clones alone and lacks a portion of them. This table lists about 100,000 clones. The sample taken for sequencing was PBMCs. These receptors all come from a girl between 10 and 17 years old in good health and CMV-seropositive.

The rearrangement links TRBV5-6 to TRBJ1-2; TRBD1 matches at 9 bases. This CDR3 spans 15 amino acids. CDR1 and CDR2 from the germline V gene are SGHDT and YYEEEE. J was trimmed by 6 bases and V by 0 bases; bases with no gene match: 6. Here the CDR3 reads CASSLVGRTGDGYTF. CDR3 in DNA: TGTGCCAGCAGCTTGGTAGGGAGGACAGGGGATGGCTACACCTTC.

The V call is TRBV7-9, the J call TRBJ1-1; 8 bases fit TRBD1. The CDR3 runs to 14 residues. V shed 3 bases and J 4 bases; nucleotides not matched to a gene: 4. Germline values: CDR1 SEHNR, CDR2 FQNEAQ (reference sequence). CDR3 nucleotides: TGTGCCAGCAGCTTTACAGGGGGAGGCACTGAAGCTTTCTTT. Protein product: CASSFTGGGTEAFF.

The chain recombines TRBV29-1 with TRBJ2-2, with a tentative D call TRBD2 (5 bases). The V and J ends lost 5 bases and 4 bases respectively, with 11 bases between them. The germline gives CDR1 SQVTM, CDR2 ANQGSEA. CDR3 length equals 13 residues. This chain's CDR3 is CSVMLGSTGELFF. CDR3 nucleotides: TGCAGCGTTATGTTGGGGAGCACCGGGGAGCTGTTTTTT.

This rearrangement joins TRBV9 to TRBJ2-3; 10 bases agree with TRBD2. V lost 4 bases and J lost 5; bases outside the gene matches: 7. CDR1 is SGDLS and CDR2 is YYNGEE in the germline V gene. The CDR3 loop spans 15 amino acids. CDR3 DNA: TGTGCCAGCAGCACGGGACTAGCGCCTGGAGATACGCAGTATTTT. This sequence encodes CASSTGLAPGDTQYF.

The chain links TRBV6-5 to TRBJ2-5; 11 bases align to TRBD2. V shed 7 bases, J shed 3 bases, and the junction held 7 bases outside the gene matches. This CDR3 contains 15 residues. The V gene's germline CDR1 is MNHEY and CDR2 SVGAGI. The CDR3 protein is CASKVSGGAEETQYF. For the CDR3, the DNA is TGTGCCAGCAAAGTTAGCGGGGGGGCCGAAGAGACCCAGTACTTC.

This sequence joins TRBV4-1 and TRBJ1-1; D unclear. Germline CDR1 is MGHRA and CDR2 is YSYEKL. The CDR3 is 14 amino acids. Trimming removed 1 base at V and 7 bases at J, with 13 bases between. The CDR3 protein is CASSQGDDGIEAFF. The CDR3 bases are TGCGCCAGCAGCCAAGGAGATGACGGGATTGAAGCTTTCTTT.

The chain carries TRBV5-1 and TRBJ2-3; TRBD2 aligns across 10 bases. This CDR3 spans 15 amino acids. The V segment lost 5 bases and the J segment 3 bases; nucleotides outside the gene matches: 6. Germline CDR1 reads SGHRS; CDR2 reads YFSETQ. The CDR3, as DNA: TGCGCCAGCAGACCCCCGGGACTAGCGACAGATACGCAGTATTTT. Translation: CASRPPGLATDTQYF.

The chain has TRBV11-2 and TRBJ2-3; a possible D gene is TRBD1 (6 bases). The V and J ends lost 6 bases and 0 bases respectively, with 7 bases between them. This CDR3 has 13 amino acids. CDR1 and CDR2 (germline): SGHAT, FQNNGV. CDR3 DNA: TGTGCCAGCAGGGGGGCGAGCACAGATACGCAGTATTTT. Protein product: CASRGASTDTQYF.

The V and J genes are TRBV7-9 and TRBJ2-2; the D gene is possibly TRBD1 (6 bases). The germline V gene encodes CDR1 SEHNR and CDR2 FQNEAQ (reference sequence). Trimming removed 2 bases at V and 6 bases at J, with 13 bases between. This CDR3 is 15 amino acids long. CDR3 protein: CASSLNTAGAGELFF. CDR3 coding DNA: TGTGCCAGCAGCTTAAATACGGCAGGGGCCGGGGAGCTGTTTTTT.

The chain uses TRBV29-1 and TRBJ2-3; 9 bases agree with TRBD2. From germline, CDR1 is SQVTM and CDR2 ANQGSEA. V dropped 6 bases and J dropped 2; count of bases not matched to a gene: 9. The CDR3 contains 15 residues. CDR3 loop: CSVEIAGDATDTQYF. CDR3 nucleotide sequence: TGCAGCGTAGAAATAGCGGGGGACGCCACAGATACGCAGTATTTT.

The J gene is TRBJ1-1, the V gene TRBV2; the D is unclear. This CDR3 has 13 residues. Trimming stripped 6 bases from V and 6 bases from J, with 14 bases between. CDR1 and CDR2 from the germline V gene are SNHLY and FYNNEI. The CDR3 here is CASRAGGRAEAFF. In DNA form, the CDR3 reads TGTGCCAGCAGGGCGGGTGGAAGGGCTGAAGCTTTCTTT.

The V and J genes are TRBV6-5 and TRBJ2-5, with D maybe TRBD1 (6 bases). The closer fit of TRBJ2-7 to the DNA end suggests the J call may be wrong. This CDR3 is built from 15 residues. In germline, CDR1 is MNHEY, CDR2 SVGAGI. For the CDR3, the DNA is TGTGCCAGCAGGGAGGACTGGGACACTACCTACGAGCAGTACTTC. It translates to CASREDWDTTYEQYF.

The J gene is TRBJ1-3, the V gene TRBV10-3, with D hard to call. The CDR3 is made up of 15 amino acids. The V gene's germline CDR1 is ENHRY and CDR2 SYGVKD. The V end was cut by 0 bases, the J end by 0 bases, with 6 bases between. The CDR3 reads CAISESRASGNTIYF. DNA of the CDR3: TGTGCCATCAGTGAGTCACGAGCCTCTGGAAACACCATATATTTT.

The chain combines TRBV11-2 with TRBJ2-1; 7 bases match TRBD2. The V segment lost 1 base and the J segment 9 bases; nucleotides outside the gene matches: 12. Looked up from germline, CDR1 is SGHAT and CDR2 is FQNNGV. The CDR3 totals 16 residues. This CDR3 reads CASSLARLAMSAEQFF. The CDR3 DNA is TGTGCCAGCAGCTTAGCCCGACTAGCTATGAGTGCTGAGCAGTTCTTC.

This chain connects TRBV19 to TRBJ1-4, with TRBD1 identical over 9 bases. The J segment lost 8 bases and the V segment lost 3 bases, leaving 7 bases of the junction unmatched. The CDR3 covers 15 residues. Germline lookup yields CDR1 LNHDA and CDR2 SQIVND (reference sequence). The DNA for the CDR3 is TGTGCCAGTAGTATGGGGACAGGGATAGGAGAAAAACTGTTTTTT. The encoded protein is CASSMGTGIGEKLFF.

The rearrangement uses TRBV5-1 and TRBJ1-1, with D maybe TRBD1 (5 bases). Trimming cost V 4 bases and J 1 base, with 14 bases left between them. From germline, CDR1 is SGHRS and CDR2 YFSETQ. The CDR3 is made up of 15 amino acids. The chain's CDR3 is CASSPGGKTNTEAFF. The CDR3 nucleotides read TGCGCCAGCAGCCCGGGGGGTAAGACGAACACTGAAGCTTTCTTT.

CDR3 protein: CASSETRKGGAEQYV. CDR3 DNA sequence: TGCGCCAGCAGTGAGACAAGGAAAGGGGGCGCGGAGCAGTACGTC. The rearrangement joins TRBV10-1 to TRBJ2-7; 7 nucleotides line up with TRBD1. The V gene end was trimmed by 2 bases and the J gene end by 7 bases; junction bases not matched to a gene: 11. The CDR3 has 15 residues. Germline-derived CDR1 and CDR2 are WNHNN and SYGVQD (reference sequence).

J is TRBJ2-3 and V is TRBV19; 10 nucleotides agree with TRBD2. Germline lookup yields CDR1 LNHDA and CDR2 SQIVND (reference sequence). V trimming: 9 bases; J trimming: 1 base; junction bases outside the gene matches: 4. This CDR3 spans 14 amino acids. The CDR3: CASGLAVGTDTQYF. As DNA, the CDR3 is TGTGCCAGCGGACTAGCGGTCGGCACAGATACGCAGTATTTT.

The chain couples TRBV5-1 to TRBJ2-3, with 7 bases identical to TRBD1. Looked up from germline, CDR1 is SGHRS and CDR2 is YFSETQ. The V segment lost 0 bases and the J segment 0 bases; nucleotides outside the gene matches: 1. The CDR3 covers 15 residues. CDR3 amino acids: CASSLAGQSTDTQYF. The CDR3 coding sequence is TGCGCCAGCAGCTTGGCGGGACAGAGCACAGATACGCAGTATTTT.

V gene TRBV7-9 combines with J gene TRBJ2-5, with a weak D call TRBD1 (5 bases). Trimming took 3 bases from V and 7 from J, leaving 12 bases between them. This CDR3 has 13 residues. In germline, CDR1 is SEHNR, CDR2 FQNEAQ (reference sequence). The CDR3 region has the DNA TGTGCCAGCAGCTTCACAGGTCTTGGGACCCAGTACTTC. Encoded protein: CASSFTGLGTQYF.